Below are 17 T cell receptor beta chains sequenced from a single sample in a study of vaccination and CD4 T cells after COVID-19. The antigens for these receptors are not known. Treatment noted: roughly 11-day PBMC culture with coronavirus spike peptide pools or control peptides (ViraFEST assay). The Oncomine TCR Beta short-read assay sequenced DNA from cultured CD4+ T cells. TCRdb used MiXCR to reprocess the PCR reads, holding one entry per CDR3 protein. Among over 9,000 distinct CDR3 sequences listed, about 50% were seen once. The source material was CD4+ T cells from blood, cultured in vitro. The source is a human donor who had recovered from COVID-19.

The rearrangement uses TRBV6-1 and TRBJ2-5; TRBD1 aligns across 12 bases. The CDR3 consists of 14 residues. The ends lost 5 bases at V and 7 bases at J; junction bases unmatched: 5. Germline V gene data show CDR1 as MNHNS and CDR2 as SASEGT. The CDR3 protein is CASSRPGQGATQYF. The CDR3 DNA reads as TGTGCCAGCAGTCGACCGGGACAGGGGGCGACCCAGTACTTC.

The rearrangement links TRBV19 to TRBJ2-5; TRBD2 matches 9 bases. The V and J ends lost 5 bases and 5 bases, in that order; junction bases with no gene match: 6. In germline, CDR1 is LNHDA, CDR2 SQIVND (reference sequence). This CDR3 region has 14 residues. CDR3 region: CASSFSGRRETQYF. In DNA form, the CDR3 reads TGTGCCAGTAGTTTTAGCGGGAGACGGGAGACCCAGTACTTC.

The rearrangement links TRBV12-3 or TRBV12-4 to TRBJ2-3; 10 bases align to TRBD2. CDR3 length equals 17 residues. The ends lost 3 bases at V and 5 bases at J; junction bases unmatched: 11. For the CDR3, the DNA is TGTGCCAGCAGTTTTAGAATAGCGGGAGGCCGGGGAGATACGCAGTATTTT. As protein: CASSFRIAGGRGDTQYF.

This clonotype appeared a few times. The rearrangement links TRBV15 to TRBJ2-1; D remains unclear. The CDR3 runs 15 residues. CDR1 and CDR2 (germline): LNHNV, YYDKDF (reference sequence). V lost 0 bases and J lost 3, with 9 bases in between. This CDR3 reads CATSRDEAGYNEQFF. CDR3 bases: TGTGCCACCAGCAGAGACGAGGCCGGCTACAATGAGCAGTTCTTC. The full variable domain, rest sourced from reference TRBV15 and TRBJ2-1, is DAMVIQNPRYQVTQFGKPVTLSCSQTLNHNVMYWYQQKSSQAPKLLFHYYDKDFNNEADTPDNFQSRRPNTSFCFLDIRSPGLGDTAMYLCATSRDEAGYNEQFFGPGTRLTVL.

By proportion, this clonotype is large. This sequence joins TRBV7-9 and TRBJ1-1; D remains unclear. Germline values: CDR1 SEHNR, CDR2 FQNEAQ (reference sequence). The length of the CDR3 is 14 residues. The V end lost 5 bases, the J end lost 0 bases, and 10 bases lay between the germline ends. CDR3 bases: TGTGCCAGCAGCCTACCCCTTATGAACACTGAAGCTTTCTTT. Translated: CASSLPLMNTEAFF. The full variable domain, its missing parts supplied by reference TRBV7-9 and TRBJ1-1, is DTGVSQNPRHKITKRGQNVTFRCDPISEHNRLYWYRQTLGQGPEFLTYFQNEAQLEKSRLLSDRFSAERPKGSFSTLEIQRTEQGDSAMYLCASSLPLMNTEAFFGQGTRLTVV.

This clonotype has just one count. The chain is built from TRBV11-2 and TRBJ2-7; D is possibly TRBD2 (6 bases). This CDR3 has 14 residues. V was pared by 3 bases and J by 3 bases, with 12 bases between. The germline CDR1 and CDR2 sequences are SGHAT and FQNNGV. CDR3 region: CASSFSSGNYEQYF. In DNA, the CDR3 is TGTGCCAGCAGCTTTAGTAGCGGAAACTACGAGCAGTACTTC.

This clonotype is labeled as large. This chain joins TRBV2 and TRBJ2-3; D uncertain. The ends were cut back, 6 bases at V and 0 bases at J, with 7 bases in the middle. CDR1 is SNHLY and CDR2 is FYNNEI in the germline V gene. The CDR3 length is 13 residues. Here the CDR3 reads CASRASSTDTQYF. Here the CDR3 DNA reads TGTGCCAGCAGAGCTTCTAGCACAGATACGCAGTATTTT.

The J gene is TRBJ2-7, the V gene TRBV12-3 or TRBV12-4, with TRBD1 matching 9 bases. V lost 4 bases, J lost 3 bases, and 19 bases stayed unmatched. The CDR3 covers 19 residues. CDR3 coding DNA: TGTGCCAGCAGTTCGATAAGGTTTAAGGGGGACAGGGACTTCTACGAGCAGTACTTC. This codes for CASSSIRFKGDRDFYEQYF.

The chain has TRBV18 and TRBJ2-3; the D gene is possibly TRBD1 (7 bases). Looked up from germline, CDR1 is KGHSH and CDR2 is LQKENI. V was cut by 6 bases and J by 2 bases, with 12 bases left in between. The CDR3 spans 14 residues. CDR3 sequence reads: CASSRGQNTDTQYF. In nucleotides, the CDR3 is TGTGCCAGCTCGCGGGGACAGAACACAGATACGCAGTATTTT.

The genes are TRBV7-9 and TRBJ1-1; D might be TRBD1 (5 bases). V lost 2 bases and J lost 2, with 9 bases in between. Per the germline V gene, CDR1 is SEHNR and CDR2 is FQNEAQ (reference sequence). The CDR3 spans 14 residues. CDR3 in DNA: TGTGCCAGCAGCTTACAGGGCCGAAACACTGAAGCTTTCTTT. Translated, it gives CASSLQGRNTEAFF.

This clonotype was detected a few times. The V call is TRBV7-9, the J call TRBJ2-3; D is uncertain. The CDR3 sequence is 15 residues long. Germline CDR1 reads SEHNR; CDR2 reads FQNEAQ (reference sequence). V was pared by 4 bases and J by 2 bases, with 13 bases between. The CDR3 region has the DNA TGTGCCAGCAGCTCGGCGGCCCCGAACACAGATACGCAGTATTTT. It specifies CASSSAAPNTDTQYF.

The chain couples TRBV7-2 to TRBJ2-1; 11 nucleotides agree with TRBD2. V was pared by 5 bases and J by 7 bases, with 7 bases of the junction left unmatched. This CDR3 has 15 amino acids. Germline lookup yields CDR1 SGHTA and CDR2 FQGNSA. The CDR3 nucleotides read TGTGCCAGCAGCAGAGGGACTAGCGGACGTAATGAGCAGTTCTTC. Encoded protein: CASSRGTSGRNEQFF.

This chain connects TRBV5-1 to TRBJ1-1; TRBD1 might be the D (5 bases). Germline CDR1 reads SGHRS; CDR2 reads YFSETQ. Between the trimmed V and J ends, which lost 1 base and 0 bases, there was a span of 10 bases. The CDR3 is 15 amino acids. The CDR3 nucleotides are TGCGCCAGCAGCTTGTGGGGGGGAGTGAACACTGAAGCTTTCTTT. It codes for CASSLWGGVNTEAFF.

V gene TRBV28 combines with J gene TRBJ1-5; D is possibly TRBD1 (6 bases). The CDR3 is made up of 15 amino acids. The germline V and J ends were trimmed by 3 bases and 5 bases, with 14 bases remaining between them. Germline V gene data show CDR1 as MDHEN and CDR2 as SYDVKM. The chain's CDR3 is CASSFIKGGHQPQHF. Here the CDR3 DNA reads TGTGCCAGCAGTTTTATTAAGGGGGGCCATCAGCCCCAGCATTTT.

A few counts support this clonotype. The chain couples TRBV2 to TRBJ2-3, with TRBD2 matching over 13 bases. The CDR3 has 16 residues. V dropped 6 bases and J dropped 4; count of bases not matched to a gene: 7. CDR1 and CDR2 (germline): SNHLY, FYNNEI. Here the CDR3 reads CASSSTSGRAPDTQYF. CDR3 sequence (DNA): TGTGCCAGCAGCTCTACTAGCGGGAGGGCCCCAGATACGCAGTATTTT. The whole variable domain, filled in from reference TRBV2 and TRBJ2-3, reads EPEVTQTPSHQVTQMGQEVILRCVPISNHLYFYWYRQILGQKVEFLVSFYNNEISEKSEIFDDQFSVERPDGSNFTLKIRSTKLEDSAMYFCASSSTSGRAPDTQYFGPGTRLTVL.

The V call is TRBV5-6, the J call TRBJ1-2, with D possibly TRBD1 on 5 matching bases. This CDR3 spans 13 amino acids. V lost 5 bases and J lost 4, with 12 bases in between. The germline gives CDR1 SGHDT, CDR2 YYEEEE. The CDR3 region is CASSYGAFYGYTF. The CDR3 coding sequence is TGTGCCAGCAGTTATGGGGCGTTCTATGGCTACACCTTC.

The CDR3 nucleotides are TGTGCCAGCAGTCCCCTGGCCGGGCAGCCCCAGCATTTT. The encoded protein is CASSPLAGQPQHF. The chain is built from TRBV12-3 or TRBV12-4 and TRBJ1-5; no reliable D call. V was pared by 5 bases and J by 7 bases, with 12 bases between. This CDR3 has 13 amino acids.